A selection of T cell receptor beta chains follows, all from one sample in a study of OX40 agonist ivuxolimab in advanced cancers. The repertoire was sequenced with immunoSEQ multiplex PCR; TCRdb's copy has only in-frame clones and lacks some. The sample yields under 100,000 clones, 70% to 90% seen once. The sample was CD4+ or CD8+ T cells sorted from blood, taken in a trial of the OX40 agonist ivuxolimab. Receptor source: an adult with an advanced solid tumor such as melanoma, head and neck, liver or kidney cancer. Each CDR3 is given with its conserved first and last residue. The order of the fields is V gene, CDR3 protein.

>TRBV9
CASSIATGTYEQYF
>TRBV19
CASSSLAGAYEQYF
>TRBV6-1
CASTDTYEQYF
>TRBV11-3
CASSLDGREGLDEQFF
>TRBV28
CASSGETQYF
>TRBV9
CASSVVSASGGNEQFF
>TRBV28
CASMDRAGNTIYF
>TRBV9
CASSAREGRNEQFF
>TRBV29-1
CSVEDRDSYEQYF
>TRBV4-3
CASSQDRQGLGNTIYF
>TRBV2
CASWSGGSNEQFF
>TRBV5-4
CASSLGRSPTNSPLHF
>TRBV7-2
CASSLAPGQKYNEQFF
>TRBV7-9
CASSLGTGGEVANEKLFF
>TRBV10-1
CASSDQTTGGEKLFF
>TRBV6-1
CASPGEGARHEQYF
>TRBV6-6
CASSLGRSDTEAFF
>TRBV4-2
CASSANVAGVYEQYF
>TRBV30
CAWSWAANTEAFF
>TRBV4-3
CASSQDEGYYGYTF
>TRBV9
CASSAHVRNTGELFF
>TRBV5-8
CASSSGEGPPYEQYF
>TRBV11-2
CASSLAPVREYPYEQYF
>TRBV5-1
CASSPGRPPLADEQYF
>TRBV6-6
CASSYTAQNTEAFF
>TRBV7-2
CASRYRGGTSTDTQYF
>TRBV6-4
CASSDEASNQPQHF
>TRBV6-6
CASRTPEQGGTQYF
>TRBV19
CASSIVSGSSTGELFF
>TRBV6-1
CASSEALGAGFSYEQYF
>TRBV2
CASSDRDRWYF
>TRBV11-1
CASSPSLSDNYGYTF
>TRBV7-9
CASQATTPPEAFF
>TRBV25-1
CASSESTGGEYEQYF
>TRBV2
CASSGTSGGSSYEQYF
>TRBV11-2
CASSSLAGGSTDTQYF
>TRBV6-5
CASSYLRLASPLHF
>TRBV2
CASSYGSDYEQYF
>TRBV7-9
CASSSRGARTDTQYF
>TRBV9
CASSVGSHGELFF
>TRBV9
CASTWGQAMNTEAFF
>TRBV19
CASSIGTGDTGELFF
>TRBV12-5
CASGLEGDWGGSPLHF
>TRBV7-9
CASSPDGYGYTF
>TRBV29-1
CSARINYGYTF
>TRBV7-6
CASSLAGGDTGELFF
>TRBV9
CASGQETQYF
>TRBV7-2
CASSPGPGLAGEQFF
>TRBV6-5
CASSRVTESAQFF
>TRBV19
CASRTYDRAPNEQFF